The TCR beta chain described here comes from a study of beta chain features in type 1 diabetes. Study at large: The patient and healthy donor groups were comparable for age, gender and cell yields. Study-wide results and limits: People with Type 1 diabetes carried modestly yet significantly shorter TCRB CDR3s in all four CD4+ subsets.

What was sequenced were expressed TCRB transcripts, since all of the isolated RNA had been reverse transcribed. The repertoire was sequenced with immunoSEQ multiplex PCR; TCRdb's copy has only in-frame clones and lacks some. In the table there are 140,000 or so clones, 7% to 10% of which are singletons. As concerns this clone: Its target is not known.

This CDR3 has 14 amino acids. Germline trimming cut 5 bases from V and 9 bases from J; bases unmatched to any gene: 6. Germline CDR1 SGHAT, CDR2 FQNNGV. Material: central memory CD4+ T cells from blood. The clonotype originates from a man aged 18 to 29 in good health. The chain carries TRBV11-2 and TRBJ2-1; 11 bases align to TRBD1. This chain's CDR3 is CASSRGQGEGEQFF. CDR3 nucleotides: TGTGCCAGCAGCCGGGGACAGGGGGAAGGTGAGCAGTTCTTC.